This T cell receptor beta chain derives from a study of blood T cells in healthy people across ages. Study-level findings and limits: Donor CMV status was unknown, possibly confounding expanded clonotype changes.

As regards this clonotype: Its antigen is unidentified.

Together with a sample-barcoded 5' primer, a J-beta primer mix was included in a second PCR lasting about 7 to 11 cycles. TCRdb redid the calling of the 5' RACE reads with MiXCR, one entry per CDR3 protein. The profile shows about 680,000 distinct CDR3 sequences, approximately 50% of them singletons. V shed 3 bases and J shed 0 bases, with 19 bases lying between them. There are 18 residues in the CDR3. Per the germline V gene, CDR1 is MNHEY and CDR2 is SMNVEV (reference sequence). This clonotype was sampled from a woman in her fifties or sixties in good health. Specimen: blood. The V gene is TRBV27, the J gene TRBJ2-3, with D perhaps matching TRBD2 (6 bases). The CDR3 loop reads CASSLGVPTSPSTDTQYF. The CDR3 bases are TGTGCCAGCAGTTTGGGGGTACCGACTAGTCCTAGCACAGATACGCAGTATTTT.